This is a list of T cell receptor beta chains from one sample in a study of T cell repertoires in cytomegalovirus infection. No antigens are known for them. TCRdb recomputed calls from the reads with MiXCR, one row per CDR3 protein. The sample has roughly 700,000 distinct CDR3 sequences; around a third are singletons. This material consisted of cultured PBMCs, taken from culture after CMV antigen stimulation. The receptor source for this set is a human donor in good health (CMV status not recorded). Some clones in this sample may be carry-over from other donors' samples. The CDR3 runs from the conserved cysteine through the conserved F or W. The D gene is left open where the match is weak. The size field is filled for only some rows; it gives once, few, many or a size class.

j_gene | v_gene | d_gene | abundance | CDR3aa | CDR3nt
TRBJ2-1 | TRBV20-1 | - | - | CSARVDGAYNEQFF | TGCAGTGCTAGAGTCGACGGGGCCTACAATGAGCAGTTCTTC
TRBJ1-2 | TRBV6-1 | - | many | CASSFVGGDYTF | TGTGCCAGCAGTTTCGTCGGAGGAGACTACACCTTC
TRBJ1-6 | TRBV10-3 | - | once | CAISESGSPLHF | TGTGCCATCAGTGAGTCGGGTTCACCCCTCCACTTT
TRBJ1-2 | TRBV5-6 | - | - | CASSFTNRPNYGYTF | TGTGCCAGCAGCTTCACCAACAGACCTAACTATGGCTACACCTTC
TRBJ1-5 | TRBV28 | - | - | CASIPPGVGQPQHF | TGTGCCAGCATTCCCCCGGGGGTCGGTCAGCCCCAGCATTTT
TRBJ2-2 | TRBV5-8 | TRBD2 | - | CASSLLMTSGGWSNTGELFF | TGTGCCAGCAGCTTGTTAATGACTAGCGGGGGATGGTCGAACACCGGGGAGCTGTTTTTT
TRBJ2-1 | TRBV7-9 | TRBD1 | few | CASSSDWTGINEQFF | TGTGCCAGCAGCTCAGACTGGACAGGGATTAATGAGCAGTTCTTC
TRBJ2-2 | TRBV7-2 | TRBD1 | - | CASSFDRGSGEPFF | TGTGCCAGCAGCTTCGACAGGGGGTCCGGGGAGCCGTTTTTT
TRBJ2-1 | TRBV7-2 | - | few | CASSSRGAHEQFF | TGTGCCAGCAGCTCACGAGGGGCCCATGAGCAGTTCTTC
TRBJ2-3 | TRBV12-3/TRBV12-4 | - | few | CASRSSWADTQYF | TGTGCCAGCAGATCTAGCTGGGCAGATACGCAGTATTTT
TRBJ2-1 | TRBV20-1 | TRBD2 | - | CSASRPAGGKFF | TGCAGTGCTAGTCGACCAGCGGGAGGAAAGTTCTTC
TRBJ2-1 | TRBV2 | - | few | CASKPRTTRSEQFF | TGTGCCAGCAAGCCTCGGACTACCCGGAGTGAGCAGTTCTTC
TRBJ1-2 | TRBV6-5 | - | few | CASTAQSGAYGYTF | TGTGCCAGCACGGCACAGAGCGGGGCGTATGGCTACACCTTC
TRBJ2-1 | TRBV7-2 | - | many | CASSLVGHFPGDEQFF | TGTGCCAGCAGCTTGGTAGGACACTTCCCAGGCGATGAGCAGTTCTTC
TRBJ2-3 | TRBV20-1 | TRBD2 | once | CSARGISGTTDTQYF | TGCAGTGCTAGAGGCATTAGCGGGACCACAGATACGCAGTATTTT
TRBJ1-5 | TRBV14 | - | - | CASSQDYLSNQPQHF | TGTGCCAGCAGCCAAGATTACCTAAGCAATCAGCCCCAGCATTTT
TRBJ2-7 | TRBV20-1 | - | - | CSAQRQSYEQYF | TGCAGTGCCCAGAGACAGTCCTACGAGCAGTACTTC
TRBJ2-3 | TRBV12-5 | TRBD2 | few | CASGPGLAGGTDTQYF | TGTGCTAGTGGTCCCGGACTAGCGGGAGGCACAGATACGCAGTATTTT
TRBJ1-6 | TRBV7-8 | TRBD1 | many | CASSLGAGGTSPLHF | TGTGCCAGCAGCTTAGGGGCAGGGGGAACTTCACCCCTCCACTTT
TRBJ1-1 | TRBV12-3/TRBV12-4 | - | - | CASSSLSLGPSAEAFF | TGTGCCAGCAGTTCGCTTTCTTTAGGGCCATCGGCTGAAGCTTTCTTT
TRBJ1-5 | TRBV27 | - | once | CASSQIDSSNQPQHF | TGTGCCAGCAGCCAAATCGACAGTAGCAATCAGCCCCAGCATTTT
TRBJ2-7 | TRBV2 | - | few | CASTRSRVGSYEQYF | TGTGCCAGCACCCGGTCTCGGGTCGGCTCCTACGAGCAGTACTTC
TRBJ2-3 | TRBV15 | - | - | CATSRGRDSTDTQYF | TGTGCCACCAGCAGAGGCCGGGACAGCACAGATACGCAGTATTTT
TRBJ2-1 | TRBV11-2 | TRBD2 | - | CASRQAGVGYNEQFF | TGTGCCAGCAGGCAAGCGGGAGTGGGGTACAATGAGCAGTTCTTC
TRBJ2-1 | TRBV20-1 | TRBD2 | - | CSAISWTSGRYNEQFF | TGCAGTGCTATTTCTTGGACTAGCGGAAGATACAATGAGCAGTTCTTC
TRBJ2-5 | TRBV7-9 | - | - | CASSFSLQETQYF | TGTGCCAGCAGCTTTAGCCTCCAAGAGACCCAGTACTTC
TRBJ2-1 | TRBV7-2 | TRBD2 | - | CASSWGTSGTFEQFF | TGTGCCAGCAGCTGGGGGACTAGCGGGACCTTTGAGCAGTTCTTC
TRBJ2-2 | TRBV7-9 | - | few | CASSRDGTGELFF | TGTGCCAGCAGCCGAGACGGCACCGGGGAGCTGTTTTTT
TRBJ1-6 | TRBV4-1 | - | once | CASSAKVSTLTYNSPLHF | TGCGCCAGCAGCGCAAAGGTGTCGACTCTTACTTATAATTCACCCCTCCACTTT
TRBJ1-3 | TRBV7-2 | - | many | CASSRDSHSGNTIYF | TGTGCCAGCAGCCGAGACAGCCACTCTGGAAACACCATATATTTT
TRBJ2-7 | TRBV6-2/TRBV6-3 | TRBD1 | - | CASSRPGQGIYEQYF | TGTGCCAGCAGTCGCCCGGGACAGGGAATCTACGAGCAGTACTTC
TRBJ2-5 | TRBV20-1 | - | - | CGVSRVGVQETQYF | TGCGGAGTCTCACGGGTGGGGGTGCAAGAGACCCAGTACTTC
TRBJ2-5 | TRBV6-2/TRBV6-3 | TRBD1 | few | CASSFWTGEETQYF | TGTGCCAGCAGTTTCTGGACAGGGGAAGAGACCCAGTACTTC
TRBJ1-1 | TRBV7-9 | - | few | CASSFQTEAFF | TGTGCCAGCAGCTTTCAGACTGAAGCTTTCTTT
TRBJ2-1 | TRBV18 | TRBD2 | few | CASSPPGIAGTEQFF | TGTGCCAGCTCACCACCTGGAATAGCGGGGACTGAGCAGTTCTTC
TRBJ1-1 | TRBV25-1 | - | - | CASSELDRADTEAFF | TGTGCCAGCAGTGAATTAGACCGGGCGGATACTGAAGCTTTCTTT
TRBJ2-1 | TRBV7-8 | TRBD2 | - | CASSRERESYNEQFF | TGTGCCAGCAGCCGCGAGCGGGAGAGTTACAATGAGCAGTTCTTC
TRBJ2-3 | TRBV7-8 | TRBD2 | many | CASSLRGGPTDTQYF | TGTGCCAGCAGCTTACGGGGGGGACCCACAGATACGCAGTATTTT
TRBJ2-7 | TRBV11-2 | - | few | CATGRQADIKQYF | TGTGCCACCGGAAGACAGGCGGACATAAAGCAGTACTTC
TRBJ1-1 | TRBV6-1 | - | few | CASRSNTEAFF | TGTGCCAGCAGATCCAACACTGAAGCTTTCTTT
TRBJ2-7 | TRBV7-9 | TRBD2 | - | CASSPPREDPYEQYF | TGTGCCAGCAGCCCCCCCCGGGAGGACCCCTACGAGCAGTACTTC
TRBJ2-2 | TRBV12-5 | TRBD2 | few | CASGIKAGGYTGELFF | TGTGCTAGTGGTATAAAAGCGGGGGGGTACACCGGGGAGCTGTTTTTT
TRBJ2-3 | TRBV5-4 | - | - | CASSPEVAPDTQYF | TGTGCCAGCAGCCCGGAGGTAGCTCCAGATACGCAGTATTTT